A selection of T cell receptor beta chains follows, all from one sample in a study of cytomegalovirus exposure and HLA in healthy donors. TCRdb keeps only in-frame clones here, not all; method: immunoSEQ multiplex PCR. Counted here are over 200,000 clones, almost 85% occurring once; the ten biggest clones make up about 0.6%. The source material was PBMCs. These receptors came from a woman in her forties in good health and CMV-seronegative. Both conserved end residues are part of each CDR3. Each record gives: D gene, J gene, V gene, clone size, CDR3 DNA, CDR3 protein. D genes are given only for firm matches. Clone size, where shown, is once, few, many, or a class for clones that have expanded.

D gene: NA; J gene: TRBJ2-1; V gene: TRBV5-1; clone size: once; CDR3 DNA: TGCGCCAGCAGCTCAGAACTGTCCAATGCGGTGCCCTACAATGAGCAGTTCTTC; CDR3 protein: CASSSELSNAVPYNEQFF
D gene: NA; J gene: TRBJ1-2; V gene: TRBV4-2; clone size: NA; CDR3 DNA: TGTGCCAGCAGCCAAGCGGGGGGGGATGGCTACACCTTC; CDR3 protein: CASSQAGGDGYTF
D gene: NA; J gene: TRBJ1-1; V gene: TRBV9; clone size: NA; CDR3 DNA: TGTGCCAGCAGCGCGACAGGACAGACTGAAGCTTTCTTT; CDR3 protein: CASSATGQTEAFF
D gene: NA; J gene: TRBJ1-6; V gene: TRBV6-5; clone size: NA; CDR3 DNA: TGTGCCAGCAGCGACGCAGGGGTTACACCCCTCCACTTT; CDR3 protein: CASSDAGVTPLHF
D gene: NA; J gene: TRBJ2-3; V gene: TRBV7-9; clone size: NA; CDR3 DNA: TGTGCCAGCAGCTACAGGCGGGGGCACACAGATACGCAGTATTTT; CDR3 protein: CASSYRRGHTDTQYF
D gene: NA; J gene: TRBJ1-5; V gene: TRBV30; clone size: NA; CDR3 DNA: TGTGCCTGGAGCAGTCAGGGTGATCAGCCCCAGCATTTT; CDR3 protein: CAWSSQGDQPQHF
D gene: NA; J gene: TRBJ1-5; V gene: TRBV7-9; clone size: NA; CDR3 DNA: TGTGCCAGCAGCTTGGGGGGGGGACCGGGAGCCCAGCATTTT; CDR3 protein: CASSLGGGPGAQHF
D gene: NA; J gene: TRBJ1-2; V gene: TRBV5-4; clone size: once; CDR3 DNA: TGTGCCAGCAGCCCCGGGAAGGGCCAGGATGGCTACACCTTC; CDR3 protein: CASSPGKGQDGYTF
D gene: NA; J gene: TRBJ1-2; V gene: TRBV23-1; clone size: NA; CDR3 DNA: TGCGCCAGCAGTCAAATAGGGGCAGTCAAATATGGCTACACCTTC; CDR3 protein: CASSQIGAVKYGYTF
D gene: NA; J gene: TRBJ1-2; V gene: TRBV4-1; clone size: NA; CDR3 DNA: TGCGCCAGCAGCCAAGAGGCAGGGGAAGAGGTTGGCTACACCTTC; CDR3 protein: CASSQEAGEEVGYTF
D gene: NA; J gene: TRBJ2-2; V gene: TRBV5-1; clone size: NA; CDR3 DNA: TGCGCCAGCAGTATATTGGGGGGTCGGAACACCGGGGAGCTGTTTTTT; CDR3 protein: CASSILGGRNTGELFF
D gene: NA; J gene: TRBJ2-7; V gene: TRBV7-2; clone size: NA; CDR3 DNA: TGTGCCAGCAGCTTAGCCGGACAATTATTCGAGCAGTACTTC; CDR3 protein: CASSLAGQLFEQYF
D gene: TRBD2; J gene: TRBJ2-3; V gene: TRBV29-1; clone size: NA; CDR3 DNA: TGCAGCGTTGAAGAGGGAAGGGCTAGCGGGGGCACAGATACGCAGTATTTT; CDR3 protein: CSVEEGRASGGTDTQYF
D gene: NA; J gene: TRBJ1-4; V gene: TRBV20-1; clone size: NA; CDR3 DNA: TGCAGTGTCAGGGCGGGGGAAAAACTGTTTTTT; CDR3 protein: CSVRAGEKLFF
D gene: NA; J gene: TRBJ1-1; V gene: TRBV18; clone size: NA; CDR3 DNA: TGTGCCAGCTCTCCGACATACAGTGAAGCTTTCTTT; CDR3 protein: CASSPTYSEAFF
D gene: NA; J gene: TRBJ2-2; V gene: TRBV7-2; clone size: NA; CDR3 DNA: TGTGCCAGCAGCTTAGCCCTAGGACAGGGAGGGGAAACCGGGGAGCTGTTTTTT; CDR3 protein: CASSLALGQGGETGELFF
D gene: NA; J gene: TRBJ1-5; V gene: TRBV2; clone size: NA; CDR3 DNA: TGTGCCAGCAGTGGGGGGCGCGAAGTAGAGCAGCCCCAGCATTTT; CDR3 protein: CASSGGREVEQPQHF
D gene: NA; J gene: TRBJ2-1; V gene: TRBV7-6; clone size: once; CDR3 DNA: TGTGCCAGCAGCTCGTCTCGGAGGAGGGGCAGCTCCTACAATGAGCAGTTCTTC; CDR3 protein: CASSSSRRRGSSYNEQFF
D gene: NA; J gene: TRBJ2-5; V gene: TRBV28; clone size: NA; CDR3 DNA: TGTGCCAGCAGCCGTCCGCCCCAGGGTTTCGTAGAGACCCAGTACTTC; CDR3 protein: CASSRPPQGFVETQYF
D gene: TRBD1; J gene: TRBJ1-2; V gene: TRBV2; clone size: NA; CDR3 DNA: TGTGCCAGCAGGGGGGACAGCGGCCGCGGCTACACCTTC; CDR3 protein: CASRGDSGRGYTF
D gene: NA; J gene: TRBJ2-7; V gene: TRBV5-6; clone size: few; CDR3 DNA: TGTGCCAGCAGCACAACATCGGGCTACGAGCAGTACTTC; CDR3 protein: CASSTTSGYEQYF
D gene: NA; J gene: TRBJ1-3; V gene: TRBV9; clone size: NA; CDR3 DNA: TGTGCCAGCAGCGTAGGCACCCAATCCCTGAGTCTAGGGGTTGGAAACACCATATATTTT; CDR3 protein: CASSVGTQSLSLGVGNTIYF
D gene: NA; J gene: TRBJ1-2; V gene: TRBV6-6; clone size: few; CDR3 DNA: TGTGCCAGCAGTTACTGGGCAGATTATGGCTACACCTTC; CDR3 protein: CASSYWADYGYTF
D gene: NA; J gene: TRBJ2-7; V gene: TRBV5-6; clone size: NA; CDR3 DNA: TGTGCCAGCAGCTCCTGGGCCAGTTATGGCGAGCAGTACTTC; CDR3 protein: CASSSWASYGEQYF
D gene: TRBD1; J gene: TRBJ1-1; V gene: TRBV5-5; clone size: NA; CDR3 DNA: TGTGCCAGCAGCCTGACCGGGACAGCATCGAACACTGAAGCTTTCTTT; CDR3 protein: CASSLTGTASNTEAFF
D gene: TRBD1; J gene: TRBJ1-6; V gene: TRBV4-2; clone size: NA; CDR3 DNA: TGTGCCAGCAGCCTCTCAGGGGGCGCTAGGGAAAATTCACCCCTCCACTTT; CDR3 protein: CASSLSGGARENSPLHF
D gene: NA; J gene: TRBJ1-5; V gene: TRBV5-6; clone size: few; CDR3 DNA: TGTGCCAGCAGCTTTATGGGGCAGCAGCCCCAGCATTTT; CDR3 protein: CASSFMGQQPQHF
D gene: NA; J gene: TRBJ2-3; V gene: TRBV2; clone size: NA; CDR3 DNA: TGTGCCAGCAGTGGGACAGGCACAGATACGCAGTATTTT; CDR3 protein: CASSGTGTDTQYF
D gene: NA; J gene: TRBJ1-2; V gene: TRBV2; clone size: NA; CDR3 DNA: TGTGCCAGCCAGACAGCTAACTATGGCTACACCTTC; CDR3 protein: CASQTANYGYTF
D gene: NA; J gene: TRBJ2-1; V gene: TRBV7-9; clone size: NA; CDR3 DNA: TGTGCCAGCAGCCTACAGGGTCCCGAGCAGTTCTTC; CDR3 protein: CASSLQGPEQFF
D gene: NA; J gene: TRBJ1-6; V gene: TRBV9; clone size: NA; CDR3 DNA: TGTGCCAGCAGCGACGACCCACGGACTCATTCACCCCTCCACTTT; CDR3 protein: CASSDDPRTHSPLHF
D gene: TRBD1; J gene: TRBJ1-4; V gene: TRBV7-2; clone size: NA; CDR3 DNA: TGTGCCAGCAGCTTAGTACCGGGACAGGATAATGAAAAACTGTTTTTT; CDR3 protein: CASSLVPGQDNEKLFF
D gene: NA; J gene: TRBJ2-7; V gene: TRBV11-3; clone size: NA; CDR3 DNA: TGTGCCAGCAGCTTCGGGGGAGGGGGAACCTACGAGCAGTACTTC; CDR3 protein: CASSFGGGGTYEQYF
D gene: NA; J gene: TRBJ2-7; V gene: TRBV7-2; clone size: NA; CDR3 DNA: TGTGCCAGCAGCTTAGGGTACGGCGAGCAGTACTTC; CDR3 protein: CASSLGYGEQYF
D gene: TRBD2; J gene: TRBJ2-3; V gene: TRBV6-5; clone size: NA; CDR3 DNA: TGTGCCAGCAGGGCTAGCGGGGGCTCGGCTACGCAGTATTTT; CDR3 protein: CASRASGGSATQYF
D gene: TRBD1; J gene: TRBJ2-7; V gene: TRBV7-9; clone size: NA; CDR3 DNA: TGTGCCAGCAGCCCTGGGGGGACAGGGAATGGCGAGCAGTACTTC; CDR3 protein: CASSPGGTGNGEQYF
D gene: TRBD1; J gene: TRBJ1-6; V gene: TRBV6-1; clone size: NA; CDR3 DNA: TGTGCCAGCAGTGGGAAGTCCGGACAGGACTTCCCACCCCTCCACTTT; CDR3 protein: CASSGKSGQDFPPLHF
D gene: NA; J gene: TRBJ1-2; V gene: TRBV5-6; clone size: NA; CDR3 DNA: TGTGCCAGCAACAGGAGGGGACATGGCTACACCTTC; CDR3 protein: CASNRRGHGYTF
D gene: NA; J gene: TRBJ1-4; V gene: TRBV6-6; clone size: NA; CDR3 DNA: TGTGCCAGCACGCGGGGGGATGAAAAACTGTTTTTT; CDR3 protein: CASTRGDEKLFF